Following are 30 T cell receptor beta chains from one sample sequenced in a study of blood T cells in healthy people across ages. Primed by a sample-barcoded 5' primer and a J-beta primer mix, a second PCR proceeded for about 7 to 12 cycles. Using its own MiXCR run on the 5' RACE reads, TCRdb lists one record per CDR3 protein. This sample has some 940,000 distinct CDR3 sequences, with about 29% found just once. The same specimen was also included in a second study, on T cells of mothers and their children.

The sample was blood. These receptors all come from a woman in her forties in good health.

The chain combines TRBV11-2 with TRBJ2-2, with TRBD1 matching over 9 bases. The trim removed 5 bases at V and 6 bases at J, leaving 13 bases unmatched. The germline V gene encodes CDR1 SGHAT and CDR2 FQNNGV. This CDR3 spans 17 amino acids. The CDR3 nucleotides read TGTGCCAGCAGCCCTGCCACCGGGACAGGGAGAGCCGGGGAGCTGTTTTTT. It encodes CASSPATGTGRAGELFF.

CDR3 in DNA: TGCAGTGCAAACAGGGGAATTGGGACCGGGGAGCTGTTTTTT. This encodes CSANRGIGTGELFF. J is TRBJ2-2 and V is TRBV20-1, with 7 bases identical to TRBD1. Per the germline V gene, CDR1 is DFQATT and CDR2 is SNEGSKA (reference sequence). J gave up 5 bases and V 6 bases, and 9 bases lay outside the gene matches. The CDR3 extends over 14 amino acids.

This clonotype was detected only a few times. The chain links TRBV4-3 to TRBJ2-7, with D possibly being TRBD1 or TRBD2 (6 bases each). The V gene lost 0 bases and the J gene lost 4 bases, with 13 bases spanning the gap. From germline, CDR1 is LGHNA and CDR2 YSLEER. The CDR3 is 15 amino acids. The CDR3 DNA is TGCGCCAGCAGCCAAGAACGGGGGCGTTTATACGAGCAGTACTTC. It is translated as CASSQERGRLYEQYF.

The chain couples TRBV12-3 or TRBV12-4 to TRBJ2-3; D may correspond to TRBD1 or TRBD2 (6 bases each). The CDR3 is made up of 14 amino acids. The V gene lost 7 bases and the J gene lost 5 bases, with 16 bases spanning the gap. CDR3 region: CASTLRGGGDTQYF. CDR3 nucleotides: TGTGCCAGCACCTTGAGAGGGGGAGGAGATACGCAGTATTTT.

This chain connects TRBV3-1 to TRBJ2-5, with TRBD1 as a possible D gene (5 bases). CDR1 and CDR2 (germline): LGHDT, YNNKEL (reference sequence). The ends were cut back, 0 bases at V and 2 bases at J, with 10 bases in the middle. The CDR3 runs 15 residues. The DNA of the CDR3 is TGTGCCAGCAGCCAAGATCCGACAGAGCAAGAGACCCAGTACTTC. It encodes CASSQDPTEQETQYF.

Ten or more counts support this clonotype. J is TRBJ1-1 and V is TRBV27; 9 nucleotides match TRBD1. Germline trimming cut 8 bases from V and 1 base from J; bases unmatched to any gene: 8. The CDR3 consists of 15 residues. Germline V CDR1 and CDR2: MNHEY, SMNVEV (reference sequence). The CDR3 reads CASGSQGAENTEAFF. The CDR3 DNA reads TGTGCCAGCGGGTCACAGGGGGCCGAGAACACTGAAGCTTTCTTT.

The chain joins TRBV7-8 to TRBJ2-7; either TRBD1 or TRBD2 may fit D (5 bases each). The CDR3 totals 14 residues. Trimming took off 4 bases at V and 1 base at J, with 11 bases between the two ends. The germline gives CDR1 SGHVS, CDR2 FQNEAQ. The CDR3 reads CASSSGSGSYEQYF. CDR3 in DNA: TGTGCCAGCAGCTCAGGGTCGGGGTCCTACGAGCAGTACTTC.

This clonotype was observed a few times. Relative to the germline gene, one junction end is altered; a read error may explain this. The chain recombines TRBV7-3 with TRBJ1-1, with TRBD1 matching over 8 bases. This CDR3 spans 15 amino acids. Germline CDR1 is SGHTA and CDR2 is FQGTGA. This chain's CDR3 is CASSLFGTGDTEAFF. The CDR3 DNA is TGCGCCAGCAGCCTCTTCGGGACAGGAGACACTGAAGCTTTCTTT.

Notes on this clonotype: A read error may explain this, as a much larger clone is one base away. The chain uses TRBV10-3 and TRBJ2-1; TRBD2 matches 9 bases. Germline CDR1 is ENHRY and CDR2 is SYGVKD. The CDR3 is 15 amino acids. CDR3 protein: CAISSGESSCNEQFF. The CDR3 bases are TGTGCCATCTCTAGCGGGGAAAGCTCCTGCAATGAGCAGTTCTTC.

This chain connects TRBV12-3 or TRBV12-4 to TRBJ2-5, with no clear D. V was clipped by 4 bases and J by 0 bases, with 9 bases between them. The CDR3 is made up of 14 amino acids. The DNA of the CDR3 is TGTGCCAGCAGTTGGGGATCGTACCAAGAGACCCAGTACTTC. As protein: CASSWGSYQETQYF.

This clonotype has more than one count but fewer than ten. V is TRBV9 and J is TRBJ1-5; 7 bases match TRBD1. Trimming cost V 4 bases and J 6 bases; bases outside gene matches: 10. CDR3 length: 15 residues. Germline V gives CDR1 SGDLS, CDR2 YYNGEE. The chain's CDR3 is CASSLRGGAGQPQHF. As DNA, the CDR3 is TGTGCCAGCAGCCTCAGGGGGGGGGCAGGTCAGCCCCAGCATTTT.

This clonotype was seen a single time. The CDR3 region is CASGLAGPYYEQYF. The CDR3 DNA reads TGTGCCAGCGGTCTAGCGGGGCCATACTACGAGCAGTACTTC. The rearrangement joins TRBV7-2 to TRBJ2-7; 9 nucleotides line up with TRBD2. J lost 3 bases, V lost 8 bases, and 8 bases had no gene match. There are 14 residues in the CDR3. Germline V gives CDR1 SGHTA, CDR2 FQGNSA.

This rearrangement joins TRBV18 to TRBJ2-1, with 9 positions matching TRBD2. The V segment lost 8 bases and the J segment 3 bases; nucleotides outside the gene matches: 11. CDR1 is KGHSH and CDR2 is LQKENI in the germline V gene. This CDR3 comprises 16 residues. In DNA form, the CDR3 reads TGTGCCAGCCCTCCCGAGTGGCGGGGGGGCTACAATGAGCAGTTCTTC. Translation: CASPPEWRGGYNEQFF. Full variable domain (missing parts from reference TRBV18 and TRBJ2-1): NAGVMQNPRHLVRRRGQEARLRCSPMKGHSHVYWYRQLPEEGLKFMVYLQKENIIDESGMPKERFSAEFPKEGPSILRIQQVVRGDSAAYFCASPPEWRGGYNEQFFGPGTRLTVL.

The V call is TRBV5-1, the J call TRBJ2-5; 14 positions match TRBD2. The CDR3 covers 16 residues. Germline V lookup: CDR1 SGHRS, CDR2 YFSETQ. J lost 11 bases, V lost 2 bases, and 11 bases had no gene match. CDR3 bases: TGCGCCAGCAGCTTAAAAGGGACTAGCGGGGGTGATAGGCAGTACTTC. It is translated as CASSLKGTSGGDRQYF.

This clonotype was seen only a few times. This sequence joins TRBV5-1 and TRBJ2-2; 7 nucleotides match TRBD1. Germline loops: CDR1 SGHRS, CDR2 YFSETQ. The V segment lost 5 bases and the J segment 7 bases; nucleotides outside the gene matches: 8. This CDR3 contains 14 residues. The CDR3 sequence is CASRETGSNGELFF. In DNA form, the CDR3 reads TGCGCCAGCAGAGAGACAGGGAGTAACGGGGAGCTGTTTTTT.

This clonotype was detected only a few times. This sequence joins TRBV7-2 and TRBJ2-1; 14 nucleotides match TRBD2. The CDR3 has 20 residues. Germline V gene lookup returns CDR1 SGHTA and CDR2 FQGNSA. The V segment lost 5 bases and the J segment 6 bases; nucleotides outside the gene matches: 18. The CDR3 region has the DNA TGTGCCAGCAGCCCTCTTCCGGGACTAGCGGGGGAAAGACCTCTCAATGAGCAGTTCTTC. Translating gives CASSPLPGLAGERPLNEQFF.

There are many counts of this clonotype. This chain connects TRBV2 to TRBJ2-5; TRBD2 matches at 12 bases. CDR3 length: 16 residues. After removal of 6 bases from V and 1 base from J, the junction contained 6 bases not matched to a gene. Germline V gives CDR1 SNHLY, CDR2 FYNNEI. CDR3 amino acids: CASSALLAGGQETQYF. The CDR3, as DNA: TGTGCCAGCAGCGCCCTACTAGCGGGAGGCCAAGAGACCCAGTACTTC. Supplemented by reference TRBV2 and TRBJ2-5, the full variable domain reads EPEVTQTPSHQVTQMGQEVILRCVPISNHLYFYWYRQILGQKVEFLVSFYNNEISEKSEIFDDQFSVERPDGSNFTLKIRSTKLEDSAMYFCASSALLAGGQETQYFGPGTRLLVL.

This clonotype was picked up many times. Its ends do not fully match the called genes, so a read error is possible. This chain connects TRBV6-4 to TRBJ2-1; D gene ambiguous. This CDR3 region has 11 residues. From germline, CDR1 is MRHNA and CDR2 SNTAGT. For the CDR3, the DNA is TGCGCCAGCAGCCAAAACAATGAGCAGTTCTTC. Translating gives CASSQNNEQFF.

The genes are TRBV7-2 and TRBJ1-6; perhaps TRBD1 as D (6 bases). CDR3 length equals 16 residues. Trimming removed 6 bases at V and 10 bases at J, with 22 bases between. CDR1 and CDR2 from the germline V gene are SGHTA and FQGNSA. CDR3: CASRQQVLTGGSPLHF. DNA for the CDR3: TGTGCCAGCAGACAGCAGGTCCTTACTGGGGGCTCACCCCTCCACTTT.

The CDR3 loop reads CSAGDGRVEQFF. DNA of the CDR3: TGCAGTGCTGGGGACGGGAGGGTTGAGCAGTTCTTC. The chain carries TRBV20-1 and TRBJ2-1, with TRBD2 identical over 8 bases. Per the germline V gene, CDR1 is DFQATT and CDR2 is SNEGSKA (reference sequence). CDR3 length: 12 residues. With V trimmed by 5 bases and J by 9 bases, 6 bases remained unmatched.

The chain joins TRBV3-1 to TRBJ2-1, with TRBD2 matching over 16 bases. This CDR3 has 17 amino acids. V lost 5 bases to trimming and J lost 2 bases; unmatched junction nucleotides: 3. Germline-derived CDR1 and CDR2 are LGHDT and YNNKEL (reference sequence). In nucleotides, the CDR3 is TGTGCCAGCAGCTCGGGACTAGCGGGGGGGACCTACAATGAGCAGTTCTTC. Residues: CASSSGLAGGTYNEQFF.

Many counts were recorded for this clonotype. Here the CDR3 reads CASSSQGARGETQYF. The CDR3 bases are TGTGCCAGCAGCTCACAGGGGGCGAGGGGAGAGACCCAGTACTTC. The chain uses TRBV7-3 and TRBJ2-5; TRBD1 aligns across 9 bases. This CDR3 comprises 15 residues. Germline V gives CDR1 SGHTA, CDR2 FQGTGA. Germline trimming cut 4 bases from V and 4 bases from J; bases unmatched to any gene: 7.

About this clonotype: The junction and the germline gene differ at one end; a read error may be behind it. CDR3 bases: TGTGTCAGCAGTTCCCCCGAGGCGGGGGTCATAGATACGCAGTATTTT. It specifies CVSSSPEAGVIDTQYF. The chain has TRBV12-3 or TRBV12-4 and TRBJ2-3; 7 bases line up with TRBD2. The CDR3 is 16 residues long.

Regarding this clonotype: A clone one base away is much larger, so this may be a read error. V usage is TRBV20-1 and J usage is TRBJ2-7, with 9 bases aligning to TRBD1. The germline CDR1 and CDR2 sequences are DFQATT and SNEGSKA (reference sequence). The CDR3 runs to 14 residues. Unmatched junction bases numbered 15, after V lost 6 bases and J lost 9 bases. CDR3 sequence reads: CSAAPTGGPGGQYF. Here the CDR3 DNA reads TGCAGTGCCGCCCCCACAGGGGGCCCTGGCGGGCAGTACTTC.

This clonotype was picked up one time. This chain connects TRBV7-2 to TRBJ1-2; 10 bases agree with TRBD1. This CDR3 has 12 residues. Germline trimming cut 5 bases from V and 10 bases from J; bases unmatched to any gene: 4. Germline CDR1 SGHTA, CDR2 FQGNSA. Here the CDR3 DNA reads TGTGCCAGCAGCCCTGGGACAGGGGACTACACCTTC. Encoded protein: CASSPGTGDYTF.

The chain recombines TRBV6-2 or TRBV6-3 with TRBJ2-5; 7 bases fit TRBD1. Germline CDR1 and CDR2: MNHEY and SVGEGT. CDR3 length: 15 amino acids. Trimming cost V 4 bases and J 2 bases; bases outside gene matches: 7. As DNA, the CDR3 is TGTGCCAGCAGTTCGGCGCTACAGGGGCAAGAGACCCAGTACTTC. This encodes CASSSALQGQETQYF.

The chain couples TRBV28 to TRBJ2-3, with TRBD2 matching 9 bases. V was clipped by 7 bases and J by 3 bases; unmatched bases: 11. The CDR3 covers 16 residues. CDR1 is MDHEN and CDR2 is SYDVKM in the germline V gene. Here the CDR3 DNA reads TGTGCCAGCAACCCTGAGCGGGGGGCGACTACAGATACGCAGTATTTT. This encodes CASNPERGATTDTQYF.

The rearrangement joins TRBV3-1 to TRBJ1-1; TRBD1 matches 11 bases. This CDR3 is built from 16 residues. CDR1 is LGHDT, CDR2 YNNKEL, per germline (reference sequence). V shed 1 base and J 5 bases; nucleotides not matched to a gene: 6. This CDR3 is CASSQGTGGAGTEAFF. The CDR3 DNA follows: TGTGCCAGCAGCCAAGGGACAGGGGGCGCAGGTACTGAAGCTTTCTTT.

V usage is TRBV5-1 and J usage is TRBJ2-5, with 11 bases identical to TRBD1. The CDR3 loop spans 15 amino acids. V gave up 4 bases and J gave up 11 bases; unmatched junction bases: 13. CDR1 is SGHRS, CDR2 YFSETQ, per germline. The CDR3 DNA reads TGCGCCAGCAGCCCCTGGGACAGGGGGTACAATGAGCAGTACTTC. This gives the protein CASSPWDRGYNEQYF. Full variable domain (rest looked up from reference TRBV5-1 and TRBJ2-5): KAGVTQTPRYLIKTRGQQVTLSCSPISGHRSVSWYQQTPGQGLQFLFEYFSETQRNKGNFPGRFSGRQFSNSRSEMNVSTLELGDSALYLCASSPWDRGYNEQYFGPGTRLLVL.

This clonotype was picked up a small number of times. The chain uses TRBV15 and TRBJ1-5; D uncertain. CDR3 length equals 12 residues. Trimming took off 0 bases at V and 9 bases at J, with 6 bases between the two ends. The germline V gene has CDR1 LNHNV and CDR2 YYDKDF (reference sequence). CDR3 coding DNA: TGTGCCACCAGCAGAGATCTGGGGCCCCAGCATTTT. Protein sequence: CATSRDLGPQHF. The full variable domain, completed using reference TRBV15 and TRBJ1-5, is DAMVIQNPRYQVTQFGKPVTLSCSQTLNHNVMYWYQQKSSQAPKLLFHYYDKDFNNEADTPDNFQSRRPNTSFCFLDIRSPGLGDTAMYLCATSRDLGPQHFGDGTRLSIL.